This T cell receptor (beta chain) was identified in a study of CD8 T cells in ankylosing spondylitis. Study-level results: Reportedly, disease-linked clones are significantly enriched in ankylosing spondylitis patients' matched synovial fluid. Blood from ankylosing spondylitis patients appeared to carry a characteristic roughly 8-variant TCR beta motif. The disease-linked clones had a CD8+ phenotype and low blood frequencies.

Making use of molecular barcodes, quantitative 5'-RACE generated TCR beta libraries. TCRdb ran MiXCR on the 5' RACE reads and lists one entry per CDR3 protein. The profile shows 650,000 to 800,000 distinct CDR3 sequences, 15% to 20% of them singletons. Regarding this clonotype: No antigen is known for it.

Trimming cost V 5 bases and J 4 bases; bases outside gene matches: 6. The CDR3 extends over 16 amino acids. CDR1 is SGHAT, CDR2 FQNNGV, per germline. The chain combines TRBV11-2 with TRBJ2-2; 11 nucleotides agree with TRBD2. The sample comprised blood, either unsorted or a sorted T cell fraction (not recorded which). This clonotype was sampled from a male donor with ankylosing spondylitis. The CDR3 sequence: CASSTGTSGSTGELFF. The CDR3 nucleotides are TGTGCCAGCAGCACCGGGACTAGCGGAAGCACCGGGGAGCTGTTTTTT. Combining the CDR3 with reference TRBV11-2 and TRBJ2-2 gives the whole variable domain EAGVAQSPRYKIIEKRQSVAFWCNPISGHATLYWYQQILGQGPKLLIQFQNNGVVDDSQLPKDRFSAERLKGVDSTLKIQPAKLEDSAVYLCASSTGTSGSTGELFFGEGSRLTVL.